This T cell receptor (beta chain) was profiled in a study of T cells in Graves' hyperthyroidism and ophthalmopathy. The TCR beta CDR3 regions underwent amplification using RNA transcripts as the source. When the TCR CDR3 underwent first-round RT-PCR, the HTBI primer set was used. MiXCR was run by TCRdb on the multiplex PCR reads, yielding one entry per CDR3 protein. The repertoire holds approximately 700,000 distinct CDR3 sequences, with about 45% as singletons. This CDR3 region has 12 residues. With 5 bases removed from V and 11 bases from J, the gap between germline ends came to 15 bases. Germline lookup yields CDR1 SNHLY and CDR2 FYNNEI. This clonotype was seen at least ten times.

The J gene is TRBJ1-1, the V gene TRBV2, with a weak D call TRBD1 (6 bases). The clonotype comes from an adult man with Graves' disease, either hyperthyroidism or ophthalmopathy (not recorded which). The specimen was peripheral blood or thyroid tissue (not recorded which). The CDR3 bases are TGTGCCAGCAGTTATGGCATACAGGGCGCTTTCTTT. The encoded protein is CASSYGIQGAFF.